The T cell receptor beta chain described here comes from a study of blood T cell repertoires in COVID-19. As for the study in general: The origin of the acute and convalescent COVID-19 samples was the United States, Italy and Spain. PBMCs, B-cell-depleted T cells, or T cells were the source of the cDNA or gDNA that made up the material.

As processed by the authors: Reference gene primer amplification gave nucleated cell count estimates. Using immunoSEQ multiplex PCR, the repertoire was profiled, and TCRdb retains in-frame clones only, with some absent. Clone size and V and J calls were adopted from that table, with D and trimming inferred from the DNA. The sample yields under 300,000 clones, about 90% seen once. CDR3 length equals 17 residues. The chain employs TRBV21-1 and TRBJ1-2; the table names TRBD1, a call not compared with the DNA. TRBV21-1 is annotated as a pseudogene. This receptor was taken from a woman aged 25-40 years with acute COVID-19. The sequencing sample was made of PBMCs or T cells enriched from blood (not recorded which). DNA of the CDR3: TGTGCCAGCAGCAAAAGGAACCCCAGGGTGCCTGGCTATGGCTACACCTTC. It is translated as CASSKRNPRVPGYGYTF.